This T cell receptor (beta chain) appears in the sequencing data of a study of regulatory T cells in long-lasting Graves disease. Overall study: Freshly diagnosed Graves' patients had used antithyroid drugs for under 3 months.

Study-level findings and limits: Favored usage of TRBV28, TRBJ1-2 and TRBJ2-5 was recorded in persistent disease.

Details on this clonotype: Its cognate antigen is unknown. A much larger clone lies a single base off, so this may be a read error.

According to the study, TCR beta libraries were built with iRepertoire HTBI primers and CDR3-region Arm-PCR. TCRdb fed the multiplex PCR reads into MiXCR, producing one record per CDR3 protein. Here the sample spans approximately 480,000 distinct CDR3 sequences, roughly 16% being singletons. Noted time point: newly diagnosed GD, antithyroid drugs for less than 3 months. RNA from PBMCs was the source of the TCR library. This CDR3 region has 14 residues. The same sample was also studied in work on T cells in Graves' hyperthyroidism and ophthalmopathy. Per that study: TCR CDR3 underwent first-round RT-PCR with the HTBI primer set.

The source is a man between 40 and 49 years old with Graves disease. The V and J genes are TRBV12-3 or TRBV12-4 and TRBJ1-1; D is unclear. The sequencing used peripheral blood mononuclear cells (PBMCs), collected at new diagnosis, from a patient treated with antithyroid drugs. The CDR3 sequence: CAGSLGIPNTEAFF. As DNA, the CDR3 is TGTGCCGGCAGTTTGGGGATTCCGAACACTGAAGCTTTCTTT.